The 27 T cell receptor beta chains below come from one sample, sequenced in a study of blood T cells in healthy people across ages. With a J-beta primer mix and a sample-barcoded 5' primer, a second PCR ran 7 to 11 cycles. TCRdb re-analysed the 5' RACE reads in MiXCR, keeping a single row per CDR3 protein. The table lists roughly 800,000 distinct CDR3 sequences, 20% to 30% of them singletons. The sample was also reused in another study, on T cells of mothers and their children.

The specimen sequenced was blood. Receptors were obtained from a boy aged 10-17 years in good health.

The chain links TRBV7-9 to TRBJ2-7; tentatively, D is TRBD1 (6 bases). CDR3 length: 15 residues. V shed 4 bases and J shed 2 bases, with 15 bases lying between them. Germline V lookup: CDR1 SEHNR, CDR2 FQNEAQ (reference sequence). The CDR3 DNA sequence: TGTGCCAGCAGCTCCGACCGGGACATAACCTACGAGCAGTACTTC. Its protein is CASSSDRDITYEQYF.

The chain links TRBV7-6 to TRBJ2-7; tentatively, D is TRBD2 (5 bases). Germline-derived CDR1 and CDR2 are SGHVS and FNYEAQ. The CDR3 is 15 residues long. V was shortened by 5 bases and J by 7 bases, with 21 bases between the two germline ends. In DNA, the CDR3 is TGTGCCAGCAGCCGGCTGATGGGCCCGTCGGGGGAGCAGTACTTC. This codes for CASSRLMGPSGEQYF.

A few counts support this clonotype. The gene calls are TRBV20-1 and TRBJ1-3; D call uncertain. Deletions cut 6 bases from V and 2 bases from J, with 5 bases between. Per the germline V gene, CDR1 is DFQATT and CDR2 is SNEGSKA (reference sequence). The CDR3 spans 11 residues. This CDR3 is CSARTGNTIYF. CDR3 sequence (DNA): TGCAGTGCCAGGACTGGAAACACCATATATTTT.

The chain employs TRBV20-1 and TRBJ2-1, with TRBD2 matching over 9 bases. This CDR3 is 18 amino acids long. With V trimmed by 6 bases and J by 0 bases, 15 bases remained unmatched. Germline CDR1 and CDR2: DFQATT and SNEGSKA (reference sequence). This chain's CDR3 is CSAVSWGGGAVSYNEQFF. The CDR3 nucleotides are TGCAGTGCGGTATCGTGGGGCGGGGGGGCCGTCTCCTACAATGAGCAGTTCTTC.

This chain connects TRBV4-1 to TRBJ2-7; 12 bases match TRBD1. From germline, CDR1 is MGHRA and CDR2 YSYEKL. Trimming at V came to 3 bases and at J to 5 bases, leaving 8 bases not matched to a gene. The CDR3 has 16 residues. CDR3 sequence: CASSHRGDRGQHEQYF. CDR3 nucleotide sequence: TGCGCCAGCAGCCACCGAGGGGACAGGGGGCAACACGAGCAGTACTTC.

This clonotype has just a few counts. The V gene is TRBV3-1, the J gene TRBJ2-1; 10 bases map to TRBD2. The V gene end was trimmed by 6 bases and the J gene end by 4 bases; junction bases not matched to a gene: 9. Germline CDR1 and CDR2: LGHDT and YNNKEL (reference sequence). This CDR3 contains 16 residues. The CDR3 sequence is CASSPTGTSVYNEQFF. DNA for the CDR3: TGTGCCAGCAGTCCCACCGGGACTAGCGTTTACAATGAGCAGTTCTTC.

The genes are TRBV5-1 and TRBJ2-3; tentative D call: TRBD1 (6 bases). Germline CDR1 reads SGHRS; CDR2 reads YFSETQ. Trimming stripped 5 bases from V and 2 bases from J, with 18 bases between. The CDR3 length is 16 residues. CDR3 nucleotide sequence: TGCGCCAGCAGGCCAAAAGGCCCAGGGGTCACAGATACGCAGTATTTT. Protein: CASRPKGPGVTDTQYF. Drawing the rest from reference TRBV5-1 and TRBJ2-3, the complete variable domain is KAGVTQTPRYLIKTRGQQVTLSCSPISGHRSVSWYQQTPGQGLQFLFEYFSETQRNKGNFPGRFSGRQFSNSRSEMNVSTLELGDSALYLCASRPKGPGVTDTQYFGPGTRLTVL.

This clonotype was found a few times. The rearrangement uses TRBV12-3 or TRBV12-4 and TRBJ2-1; possible D gene TRBD1, 6 bases. The CDR3 is 15 amino acids. Trimming took off 6 bases at V and 1 base at J, with 13 bases between the two ends. In DNA form, the CDR3 reads TGTGCCAGCAGCCAACCTGACAGGTCCTACAATGAGCAGTTCTTC. It translates to CASSQPDRSYNEQFF.

This clonotype was picked up one time. The chain employs TRBV19 and TRBJ2-7; tentative D call: TRBD1 (6 bases). Trimming stripped 7 bases from V and 4 bases from J, with 20 bases between. The CDR3 is 15 residues long. The germline V gene encodes CDR1 LNHDA and CDR2 SQIVND (reference sequence). CDR3 in DNA: TGTGCCAGTATTGTGACAGGCACCCCTACTTACGAGCAGTACTTC. Its translation: CASIVTGTPTYEQYF. Variable domain in full (rest from reference TRBV19 and TRBJ2-7): DGGITQSPKYLFRKEGQNVTLSCEQNLNHDAMYWYRQDPGQGLRLIYYSQIVNDFQKGDIAEGYSVSREKKESFPLTVTSAQKNPTAFYLCASIVTGTPTYEQYFGPGTRLTVT.

The V call is TRBV6-2 or TRBV6-3, the J call TRBJ2-7; no firm D call. The J call is uncertain, as TRBJ2-1 better fits the DNA end. Per the germline V gene, CDR1 is MNHEY and CDR2 is SVGEGT. The CDR3 is 12 amino acids. CDR3 bases: TGTGCCAGCAGTTATGCGGATACCGAGCAGTTCTTC. It specifies CASSYADTEQFF.

The chain recombines TRBV27 with TRBJ1-2; D is unresolved. Germline CDR1 is MNHEY and CDR2 is SMNVEV (reference sequence). This CDR3 has 14 amino acids. Between the trimmed V and J ends, which lost 5 bases and 4 bases, there was a span of 14 bases. CDR3: CASSPHAGGYGYTF. The CDR3 DNA reads as TGTGCCAGCAGTCCGCACGCCGGAGGCTATGGCTACACCTTC.

This chain links TRBV5-1 with TRBJ2-5; D gene unclear. The CDR3 covers 12 residues. V was shortened by 8 bases and J by 4 bases, with 12 bases between the two germline ends. Germline-derived CDR1 and CDR2 are SGHRS and YFSETQ. The CDR3 nucleotides are TGCGCCAGTACAAGGGTTCGAGAGACCCAGTACTTC. It codes for CASTRVRETQYF.

This clonotype turned up a few times. The chain links TRBV7-3 to TRBJ2-5; possibly TRBD2 for D (5 bases). The closer fit of TRBJ2-1 to the DNA end suggests the J call may be wrong. The CDR3 has 15 amino acids. Germline CDR1 SGHTA, CDR2 FQGTGA. CDR3 coding DNA: TGTGCCAGCAGCTTAGCCCCGGGAACCTACAATGAGCAGTTCTTC. The encoded protein is CASSLAPGTYNEQFF.

The chain carries TRBV21-1 and TRBJ1-6. TRBV21-1 is deemed a pseudogene. The CDR3 has 13 amino acids. The CDR3 sequence is CASSKAGNSPLHF. Written as DNA, the CDR3 is TGTGCCAGCAGCAAAGCGGGAAATTCACCCCTCCACTTT.

The chain uses TRBV5-1 and TRBJ1-6; D gene unclear. The V gene's germline CDR1 is SGHRS and CDR2 YFSETQ. The CDR3 spans 14 residues. V lost 0 bases and J lost 7, with 8 bases in between. The DNA of the CDR3 is TGCGCCAGCAGCTTGGGACACCAGAATTCACCCCTCCACTTT. It specifies CASSLGHQNSPLHF.

J is TRBJ2-7 and V is TRBV12-3 or TRBV12-4; TRBD1 matches 11 bases. J lost 6 bases, V lost 5 bases, and 6 bases had no gene match. This CDR3 is built from 14 residues. The CDR3 reads CASSKPGTGGEQYF. The DNA of the CDR3 is TGTGCCAGCAGTAAACCCGGGACAGGGGGCGAGCAGTACTTC.

The rearrangement uses TRBV30 and TRBJ2-2, with 7 bases identical to TRBD1. Trimming took 5 bases from V and 3 from J; bases not matched to a gene: 6. CDR3 length: 14 amino acids. CDR1 and CDR2 (germline): GTSNPN, SVGIG (reference sequence). CDR3 residues: CAWAHRGDTGELFF. The CDR3 coding sequence is TGTGCCTGGGCCCACAGGGGTGACACCGGGGAGCTGTTTTTT.

In its sample, this clonotype was seen a few times. V and J are TRBV28 and TRBJ2-1; 11 bases match TRBD2. The V and J ends lost 3 bases and 9 bases, in that order; junction bases with no gene match: 7. This CDR3 comprises 15 residues. Germline CDR1 is MDHEN and CDR2 is SYDVKM. The CDR3 loop is CASSFKGLAVIEQFF. CDR3 bases: TGTGCCAGCAGTTTTAAGGGACTAGCGGTGATTGAGCAGTTCTTC.

This clonotype was recorded at least ten times. The V gene is TRBV27, the J gene TRBJ2-2, with 11 bases matching TRBD2. Germline V gives CDR1 MNHEY, CDR2 SMNVEV (reference sequence). Trimming took 4 bases from V and 5 from J; bases not matched to a gene: 3. The CDR3 sequence is 15 residues long. The CDR3 protein is CASSSLAGGTGELFF. CDR3 nucleotide sequence: TGTGCCAGCAGTTCCTTAGCGGGGGGGACCGGGGAGCTGTTTTTT.

The chain carries TRBV2 and TRBJ1-1; D unclear. Germline V gene data show CDR1 as SNHLY and CDR2 as FYNNEI. Trimming shortened V by 6 bases and J by 4 bases, and 15 bases separated the two germline ends. CDR3 size: 14 residues. In DNA, the CDR3 is TGTGCCAGCAGAGGCGGGCTGGGTCGCACTGAAGCTTTCTTT. Protein: CASRGGLGRTEAFF.

V usage is TRBV20-1 and J usage is TRBJ1-5, with D perhaps matching TRBD1 (6 bases). The CDR3 runs to 15 residues. V lost 3 bases to trimming and J lost 6 bases, with 18 bases between them. Looked up from germline, CDR1 is DFQATT and CDR2 is SNEGSKA (reference sequence). In nucleotides, the CDR3 is TGCAGTGCTAGGTTGGCAGGGGCCACCAGTCAGCCCCAGCATTTT. Protein: CSARLAGATSQPQHF.

This sequence joins TRBV20-1 and TRBJ1-2, with unresolved D. Germline CDR1 and CDR2: DFQATT and SNEGSKA (reference sequence). V was pared by 2 bases and J by 3 bases, with 7 bases between. There are 12 residues in the CDR3. CDR3 DNA sequence: TGCAGTGCTAGACGGAGCGACTATGGCTACACCTTC. It codes for CSARRSDYGYTF.

This clonotype occurred a few times. The genes are TRBV21-1 and TRBJ2-7. TRBV21-1 is designated a pseudogene. This CDR3 contains 14 residues. The chain's CDR3 is CASSTYRAPYEQYF. For the CDR3, the DNA is TGTGCCAGCAGCACCTACAGAGCCCCCTACGAGCAGTACTTC.

In this sample, this clonotype turned up a few times. The rearrangement uses TRBV2 and TRBJ1-4; D perhaps matches TRBD1 (6 bases). The CDR3 is made up of 11 amino acids. Germline CDR1 is SNHLY and CDR2 is FYNNEI. The ends were cut back, 9 bases at V and 10 bases at J, with 12 bases in the middle. The CDR3 loop is CASRQEAKLFF. The DNA of the CDR3 is TGTGCCAGTAGACAGGAGGCAAAACTGTTTTTT.

The gene calls are TRBV12-3 or TRBV12-4 and TRBJ2-5; TRBD2 matches 10 bases. The CDR3 spans 14 residues. J gave up 5 bases and V 5 bases, and 5 bases lay outside the gene matches. The CDR3 DNA reads as TGTGCCAGCAGTCCGGGACTAGCGCTGGAGACCCAGTACTTC. As protein: CASSPGLALETQYF.

This clonotype was seen a few times. The chain recombines TRBV10-3 with TRBJ2-7; D possibly corresponds to TRBD2 (5 bases). Germline lookup yields CDR1 ENHRY and CDR2 SYGVKD. This CDR3 spans 12 amino acids. Trimming stripped 5 bases from V and 5 bases from J, with 10 bases between. The CDR3 reads CAISPSRDEQYF. In DNA form, the CDR3 reads TGTGCCATCAGTCCATCGAGGGACGAGCAGTACTTC.

This clonotype was recorded a few times. The rearrangement links TRBV28 to TRBJ1-6; possible D gene TRBD1, 5 bases. Germline CDR1 is MDHEN and CDR2 is SYDVKM. V was clipped by 6 bases and J by 7 bases, with 13 bases between them. The CDR3 runs 14 residues. DNA of the CDR3: TGTGCCAGCAGGCTCCAGGGCTTAAATTCACCCCTCCACTTT. It is translated as CASRLQGLNSPLHF.